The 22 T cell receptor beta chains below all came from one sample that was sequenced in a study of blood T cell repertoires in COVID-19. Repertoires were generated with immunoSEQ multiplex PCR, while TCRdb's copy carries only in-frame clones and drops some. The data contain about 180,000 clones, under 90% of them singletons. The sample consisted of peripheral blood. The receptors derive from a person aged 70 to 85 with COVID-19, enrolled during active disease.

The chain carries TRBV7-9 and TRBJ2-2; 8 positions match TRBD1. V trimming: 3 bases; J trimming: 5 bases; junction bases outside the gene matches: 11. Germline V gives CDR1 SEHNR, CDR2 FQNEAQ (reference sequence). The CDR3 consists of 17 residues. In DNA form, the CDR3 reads TGTGCCAGCAGCTTGATGCCGGGACAGGTTGGTACCGGGGAGCTGTTTTTT. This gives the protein CASSLMPGQVGTGELFF.

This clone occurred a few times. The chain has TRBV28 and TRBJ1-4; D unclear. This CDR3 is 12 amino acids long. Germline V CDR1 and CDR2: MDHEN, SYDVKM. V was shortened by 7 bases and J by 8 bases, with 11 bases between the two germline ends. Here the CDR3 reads CASNGGGEKLFF. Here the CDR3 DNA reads TGTGCCAGCAATGGCGGCGGGGAAAAACTGTTTTTT.

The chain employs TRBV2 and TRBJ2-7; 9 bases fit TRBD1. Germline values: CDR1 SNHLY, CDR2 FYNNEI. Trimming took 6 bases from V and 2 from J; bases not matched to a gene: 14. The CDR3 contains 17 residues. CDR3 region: CASSGPGQGVVTYEQYF. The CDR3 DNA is TGTGCCAGCAGCGGACCGGGACAGGGAGTAGTCACCTACGAGCAGTACTTC.

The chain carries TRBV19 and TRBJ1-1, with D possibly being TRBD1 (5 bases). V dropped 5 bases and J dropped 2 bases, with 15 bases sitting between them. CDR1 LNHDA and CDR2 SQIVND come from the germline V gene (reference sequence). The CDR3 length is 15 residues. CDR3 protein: CASSPRRQPNTEAFF. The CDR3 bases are TGTGCCAGTAGTCCCCGTCGACAGCCCAACACTGAAGCTTTCTTT. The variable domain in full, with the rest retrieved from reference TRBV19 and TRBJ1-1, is DGGITQSPKYLFRKEGQNVTLSCEQNLNHDAMYWYRQDPGQGLRLIYYSQIVNDFQKGDIAEGYSVSREKKESFPLTVTSAQKNPTAFYLCASSPRRQPNTEAFFGQGTRLTVV.

The CDR3 DNA reads TGTGCCTGGAGTGCTTCAGGGGGTGACCAGCCCCAGCATTTT. Protein product: CAWSASGGDQPQHF. This chain links TRBV30 with TRBJ1-5, with 7 bases matching TRBD1. Germline V CDR1 and CDR2: GTSNPN, SVGIG (reference sequence). The length of the CDR3 is 14 residues. V gave up 1 base and J gave up 7 bases; unmatched junction bases: 7.

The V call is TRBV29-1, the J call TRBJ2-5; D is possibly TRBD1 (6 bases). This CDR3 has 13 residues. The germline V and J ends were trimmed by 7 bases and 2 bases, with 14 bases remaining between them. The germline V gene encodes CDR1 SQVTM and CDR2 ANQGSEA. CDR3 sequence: CSATGQLQETQYF. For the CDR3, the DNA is TGCAGCGCCACCGGACAGCTACAAGAGACCCAGTACTTC.

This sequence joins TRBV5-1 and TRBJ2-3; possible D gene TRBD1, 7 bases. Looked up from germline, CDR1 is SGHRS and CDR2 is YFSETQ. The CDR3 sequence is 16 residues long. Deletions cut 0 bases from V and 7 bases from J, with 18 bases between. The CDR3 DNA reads TGCGCCAGCAGCTTGGACGGGACCCCAGGGGGGAATACGCAGTATTTT. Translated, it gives CASSLDGTPGGNTQYF.

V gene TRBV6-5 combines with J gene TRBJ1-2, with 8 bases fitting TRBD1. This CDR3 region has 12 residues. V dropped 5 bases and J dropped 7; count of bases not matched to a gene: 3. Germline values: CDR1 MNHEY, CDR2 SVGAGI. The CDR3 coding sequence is TGTGCCAGCAGTACAGGGACAGGTGGCTACACCTTC. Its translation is CASSTGTGGYTF.

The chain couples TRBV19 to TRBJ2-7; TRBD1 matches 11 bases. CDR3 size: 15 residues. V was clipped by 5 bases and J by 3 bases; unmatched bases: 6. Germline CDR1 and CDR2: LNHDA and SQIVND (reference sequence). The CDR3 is CASSAGTGGLYEQYF. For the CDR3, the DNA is TGTGCCAGTAGTGCAGGGACAGGGGGACTCTACGAGCAGTACTTC.

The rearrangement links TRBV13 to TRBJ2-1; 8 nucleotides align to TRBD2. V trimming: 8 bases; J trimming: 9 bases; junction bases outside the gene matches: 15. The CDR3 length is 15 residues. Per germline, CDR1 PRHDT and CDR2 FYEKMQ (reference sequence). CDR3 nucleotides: TGTGCCAGCTCCACCCCCATTACGGGAGGGTTTGAGCAGTTCTTC. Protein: CASSTPITGGFEQFF.

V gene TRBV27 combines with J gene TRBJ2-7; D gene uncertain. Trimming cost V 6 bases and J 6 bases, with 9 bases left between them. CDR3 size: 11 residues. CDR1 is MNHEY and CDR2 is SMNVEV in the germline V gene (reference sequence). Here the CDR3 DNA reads TGTGCCAGCAGCTATCTATCCGAGCAGTACTTC. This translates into CASSYLSEQYF.

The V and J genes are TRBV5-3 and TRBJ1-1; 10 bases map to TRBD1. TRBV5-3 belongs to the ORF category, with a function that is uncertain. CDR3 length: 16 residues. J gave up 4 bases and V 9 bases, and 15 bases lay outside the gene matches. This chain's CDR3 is CAISGTGDSRGTEAFF. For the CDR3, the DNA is TGTGCCATTTCCGGGACAGGGGACTCCCGGGGCACTGAAGCTTTCTTT.

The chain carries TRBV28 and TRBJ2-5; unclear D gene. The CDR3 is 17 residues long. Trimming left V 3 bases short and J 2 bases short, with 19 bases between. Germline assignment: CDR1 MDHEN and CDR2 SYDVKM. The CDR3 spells CASSFSYSGGDQETQYF. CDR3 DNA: TGTGCCAGCAGTTTTAGTTACTCCGGCGGAGATCAAGAGACCCAGTACTTC.

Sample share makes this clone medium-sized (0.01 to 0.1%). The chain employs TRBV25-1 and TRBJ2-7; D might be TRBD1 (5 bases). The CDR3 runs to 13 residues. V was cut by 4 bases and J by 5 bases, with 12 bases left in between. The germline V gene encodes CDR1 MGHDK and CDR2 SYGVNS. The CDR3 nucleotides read TGTGCCAGCAGTGTGACAGAATTTGACGAGCAGTACTTC. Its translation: CASSVTEFDEQYF.

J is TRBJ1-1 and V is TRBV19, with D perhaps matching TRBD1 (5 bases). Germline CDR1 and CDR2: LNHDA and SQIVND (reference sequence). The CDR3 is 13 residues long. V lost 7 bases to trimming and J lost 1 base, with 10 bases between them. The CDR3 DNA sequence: TGTGCCAGTACCAGGGTTGCGAACACTGAAGCTTTCTTT. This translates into CASTRVANTEAFF.

CDR3 amino acids: CASSIFVNYGYTF. For the CDR3, the DNA is TGTGCCAGTAGTATCTTCGTAAACTATGGCTACACCTTC. The V call is TRBV19, the J call TRBJ1-2; D gene unclear. The CDR3 is 13 amino acids. CDR1 LNHDA and CDR2 SQIVND come from the germline V gene (reference sequence). The germline V and J ends were trimmed by 3 bases and 2 bases, with 7 bases remaining between them.

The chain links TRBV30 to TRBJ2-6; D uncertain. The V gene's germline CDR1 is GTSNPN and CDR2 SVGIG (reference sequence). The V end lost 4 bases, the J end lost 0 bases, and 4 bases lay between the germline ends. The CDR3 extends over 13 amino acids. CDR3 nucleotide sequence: TGTGCCTGGAAACTCTCTGGGGCCAACGTCCTGACTTTC. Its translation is CAWKLSGANVLTF.

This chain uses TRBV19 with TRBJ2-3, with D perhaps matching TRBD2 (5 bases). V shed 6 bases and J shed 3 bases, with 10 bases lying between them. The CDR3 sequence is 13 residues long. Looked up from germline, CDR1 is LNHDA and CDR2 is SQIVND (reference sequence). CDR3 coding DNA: TGTGCCAGTAGGGTTCCGGGGACAGATACGCAGTATTTT. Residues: CASRVPGTDTQYF.

CDR3 bases: TGCGCCAGCAGCCAAGACCTGAAGCGGGAACGCACAGATACGCAGTATTTT. Amino acid sequence: CASSQDLKRERTDTQYF. This chain connects TRBV4-1 to TRBJ2-3, with TRBD2 matching 7 bases. V trimming: 0 bases; J trimming: 1 base; junction bases outside the gene matches: 7. The CDR3 totals 17 residues. Germline CDR1 and CDR2: MGHRA and YSYEKL.

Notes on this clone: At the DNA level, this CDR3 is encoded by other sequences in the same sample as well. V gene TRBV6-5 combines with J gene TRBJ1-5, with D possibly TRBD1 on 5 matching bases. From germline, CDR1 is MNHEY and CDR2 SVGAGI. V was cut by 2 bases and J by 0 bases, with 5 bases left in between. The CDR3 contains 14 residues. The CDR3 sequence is CASSYDSSNQPQHF. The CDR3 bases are TGTGCCAGCAGTTACGACAGTAGCAATCAGCCCCAGCATTTT.

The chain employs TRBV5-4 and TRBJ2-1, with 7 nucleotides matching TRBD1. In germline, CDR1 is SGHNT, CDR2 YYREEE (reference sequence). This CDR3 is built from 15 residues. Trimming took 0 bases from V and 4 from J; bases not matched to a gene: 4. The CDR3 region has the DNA TGTGCCAGCAGCTTGGTACCGACAGGGTACAATGAGCAGTTCTTC. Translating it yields CASSLVPTGYNEQFF.

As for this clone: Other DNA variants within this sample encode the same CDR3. The CDR3 DNA reads TGTGCCAGCAGCTTACGACGCGGCTACCAAGAGACCCAGTACTTC. Its translation: CASSLRRGYQETQYF. V gene TRBV7-9 combines with J gene TRBJ2-5; no firm D call. The CDR3 runs to 15 residues. V was pared by 2 bases and J by 0 bases, with 10 bases between. CDR1 SEHNR and CDR2 FQNEAQ come from the germline V gene (reference sequence).